One sample yielded the 14 T cell receptor beta chains listed below, sequenced in a study of T cells after yellow fever vaccination. In TCRdb, the 5' RACE reads were re-called with MiXCR into one record per CDR3 protein. Of 600,000 to 750,000 distinct CDR3 sequences listed, 9% to 15% were seen once; the top ten hold approximately 15%. The source material was PBMCs, sampled on the day of the yellow fever booster vaccination. The receptors derive from a man aged 25-45 years who received the YFV17D yellow fever vaccine.

This rearrangement joins TRBV2 to TRBJ2-1, with TRBD2 matching 10 bases. The V gene's germline CDR1 is SNHLY and CDR2 FYNNEI. The V gene end was trimmed by 5 bases and the J gene end by 12 bases; junction bases not matched to a gene: 7. CDR3 length: 13 amino acids. CDR3 sequence reads: CASSLAGARGQFF. CDR3 in DNA: TGTGCCAGCAGTCTAGCGGGAGCTAGGGGGCAGTTCTTC.

The chain combines TRBV7-2 with TRBJ1-2; D is unresolved. Per germline, CDR1 SGHTA and CDR2 FQGNSA. Trimming left V 8 bases short and J 0 bases short, with 10 bases between. The CDR3 is 13 amino acids. Written as DNA, the CDR3 is TGTGCCAGCGGCCTCAGATCTAACTATGGCTACACCTTC. Translating gives CASGLRSNYGYTF. The whole variable domain, filled in from reference TRBV7-2 and TRBJ1-2, reads GAGVSQSPSNKVTEKGKDVELRCDPISGHTALYWYRQSLGQGLEFLIYFQGNSAPDKSGLPSDRFSAERTGGSVSTLTIQRTQQEDSAVYLCASGLRSNYGYTFGSGTRLTVV.

This rearrangement joins TRBV12-3 or TRBV12-4 to TRBJ1-2; TRBD1 might be the D (5 bases). Trimming removed 7 bases at V and 9 bases at J, with 18 bases between. This CDR3 has 13 residues. CDR3 amino acids: CASTAGTFYSYTF. CDR3 sequence (DNA): TGTGCCAGCACCGCGGGGACCTTTTATAGCTACACCTTC.

The chain combines TRBV12-3 or TRBV12-4 with TRBJ2-2; D is unresolved. The CDR3 sequence is 16 residues long. The V end lost 7 bases, the J end lost 1 base, and 16 bases lay between the germline ends. CDR3 region: CASTPSYSKNTGELFF. The CDR3 region has the DNA TGTGCCAGCACCCCCTCCTACAGTAAGAACACCGGGGAGCTGTTTTTT.

This rearrangement joins TRBV7-2 to TRBJ2-4; a possible D gene is TRBD2 (6 bases). This CDR3 has 12 residues. Trimming left V 1 base short and J 9 bases short, with 7 bases between. Germline V gene sequence: CDR1 SGHTA, CDR2 FQGNSA. CDR3 bases: TGTGCCAGCAGCTTAGTCGGGGGCATTCAGTACTTC. Its translation: CASSLVGGIQYF.

This clonotype was seen a few times. The rearrangement joins TRBV9 to TRBJ1-6; no definite D call. There are 15 residues in the CDR3. CDR1 is SGDLS and CDR2 is YYNGEE in the germline V gene. V gave up 2 bases and J gave up 6 bases, with 12 bases separating them. CDR3 loop: CASSVGPAPNSPLHF. The CDR3 DNA reads as TGTGCCAGCAGCGTGGGCCCGGCCCCTAATTCACCCCTCCACTTT.

This rearrangement joins TRBV11-2 to TRBJ1-2; a possible D gene is TRBD1 (5 bases). V lost 0 bases, J lost 7 bases, and 15 bases lay in between. Looked up from germline, CDR1 is SGHAT and CDR2 is FQNNGV. The CDR3 is 15 residues long. DNA of the CDR3: TGTGCCAGCAGCTTAGATGTCGTGGGGCGTGGTGGCTACACCTTC. Translating it yields CASSLDVVGRGGYTF.

CDR3: CASSQRAQGELFF. CDR3 coding DNA: TGTGCCAGCAGCCAACGGGCCCAAGGGGAGCTGTTTTTT. This chain uses TRBV14 with TRBJ2-2, with D unresolved. The V end was cut by 2 bases, the J end by 8 bases, with 9 bases between. CDR1 is SGHDN and CDR2 is FVKESK in the germline V gene. CDR3 length equals 13 residues. Full variable domain (remainder filled in from reference TRBV14 and TRBJ2-2): EAGVTQFPSHSVIEKGQTVTLRCDPISGHDNLYWYRRVMGKEIKFLLHFVKESKQDESGMPNNRFLAERTGGTYSTLKVQPAELEDSGVYFCASSQRAQGELFFGEGSRLTVL.

This clonotype was observed a few times. The chain links TRBV9 to TRBJ2-2; TRBD2 agrees at 9 bases. CDR1 SGDLS and CDR2 YYNGEE come from the germline V gene. The CDR3 runs to 15 residues. After removal of 0 bases from V and 7 bases from J, the junction contained 4 bases not matched to a gene. In DNA form, the CDR3 reads TGTGCCAGCAGCGTAGGTCCTAGCGGGAACGGGGAGCTGTTTTTT. Translating it yields CASSVGPSGNGELFF.

The sample holds many counts of this clonotype. CDR3: CSVETGGSSYNEQFF. The CDR3 DNA sequence: TGCAGCGTTGAGACGGGCGGGAGCTCCTACAATGAGCAGTTCTTC. V usage is TRBV29-1 and J usage is TRBJ2-1; TRBD2 aligns across 7 bases. This CDR3 is built from 15 residues. V was pared by 3 bases and J by 0 bases, with 5 bases of the junction left unmatched. Germline loops: CDR1 SQVTM, CDR2 ANQGSEA.

The sample holds a few counts of this clonotype. This chain uses TRBV5-1 with TRBJ2-3; 9 bases align to TRBD1. Germline lookup yields CDR1 SGHRS and CDR2 YFSETQ. Losses at the gene ends were 9 bases for V and 6 bases for J; bases not matched to a gene: 11. The CDR3 is 14 amino acids. The CDR3 is CATAGTGFADTQYF. The CDR3 region has the DNA TGCGCCACCGCCGGGACAGGGTTCGCTGATACGCAGTATTTT.

V and J are TRBV5-1 and TRBJ2-5; TRBD2 is a possible D gene (5 bases). The CDR3 consists of 15 residues. V dropped 0 bases and J dropped 5 bases, with 14 bases sitting between them. Looked up from germline, CDR1 is SGHRS and CDR2 is YFSETQ. The CDR3 DNA sequence: TGCGCCAGCAGCTTGGCCGACTACCTTGGGGAGACCCAGTACTTC. Amino acids: CASSLADYLGETQYF. The full variable domain, with the rest looked up from reference TRBV5-1 and TRBJ2-5, is KAGVTQTPRYLIKTRGQQVTLSCSPISGHRSVSWYQQTPGQGLQFLFEYFSETQRNKGNFPGRFSGRQFSNSRSEMNVSTLELGDSALYLCASSLADYLGETQYFGPGTRLLVL.

This clonotype was observed many times. The V and J genes are TRBV14 and TRBJ2-7, with 9 bases that match TRBD1. Trimming removed 4 bases from V and 6 bases from J; junction bases left unmatched: 10. CDR1 SGHDN and CDR2 FVKESK come from the germline V gene. The CDR3 contains 15 residues. The CDR3 protein is CASSRLWDRESEQYF. The CDR3, as DNA: TGTGCCAGCAGCCGGTTGTGGGACAGGGAGTCCGAGCAGTACTTC.

The J gene is TRBJ2-3, the V gene TRBV7-6, with D unclear. Germline V CDR1 and CDR2: SGHVS, FNYEAQ. V lost 2 bases to trimming and J lost 6 bases, with 15 bases between them. The length of the CDR3 is 15 residues. The CDR3 protein is CASSLFKLGVDTQYF. CDR3 in DNA: TGTGCCAGCAGCTTATTCAAGCTAGGCGTGGATACGCAGTATTTT.